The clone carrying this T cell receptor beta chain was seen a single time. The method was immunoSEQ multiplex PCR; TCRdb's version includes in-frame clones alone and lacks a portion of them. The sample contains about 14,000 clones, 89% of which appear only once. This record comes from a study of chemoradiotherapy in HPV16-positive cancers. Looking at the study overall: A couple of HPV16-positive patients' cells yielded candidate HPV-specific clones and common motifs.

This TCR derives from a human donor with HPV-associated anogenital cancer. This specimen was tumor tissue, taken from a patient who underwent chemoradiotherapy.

CDR3 protein: CASSPLAGERTDTQYF. CDR3 coding DNA: TGTGCCAGCTCACCGTTAGCGGGAGAAAGGACAGATACGCAGTATTTT. The chain links TRBV18 to TRBJ2-3; 9 bases fit TRBD2. This CDR3 is built from 16 residues. V was pared by 3 bases and J by 3 bases, with 7 bases of the junction left unmatched. Germline V CDR1 and CDR2: KGHSH, LQKENI. The whole variable domain, remainder taken from reference TRBV18 and TRBJ2-3, is NAGVMQNPRHLVRRRGQEARLRCSPMKGHSHVYWYRQLPEEGLKFMVYLQKENIIDESGMPKERFSAEFPKEGPSILRIQQVVRGDSAAYFCASSPLAGERTDTQYFGPGTRLTVL.